Given below is one T cell receptor (beta chain) in context. These data originate in a study of blood T cell repertoires in COVID-19. Data came from immunoSEQ multiplex PCR; TCRdb stores just in-frame clones and leaves some out. The top ten clones hold under 4% of a sample with about 370,000 clones, 89% of them seen once. This receptor was identified in a woman in her thirties with COVID-19, enrolled during active disease. The sample taken for sequencing was peripheral blood.

The CDR3 sequence: CASSMAWATEAFF. The CDR3 DNA sequence: TGTGCCAGTAGTATGGCTTGGGCCACTGAAGCTTTCTTT. The V and J genes are TRBV19 and TRBJ1-1, with no clear D. The ends were cut back, 3 bases at V and 4 bases at J, with 9 bases in the middle. Germline loops: CDR1 LNHDA, CDR2 SQIVND (reference sequence). The CDR3 extends over 13 amino acids. Supplemented by reference TRBV19 and TRBJ1-1, the full variable domain reads DGGITQSPKYLFRKEGQNVTLSCEQNLNHDAMYWYRQDPGQGLRLIYYSQIVNDFQKGDIAEGYSVSREKKESFPLTVTSAQKNPTAFYLCASSMAWATEAFFGQGTRLTVV.